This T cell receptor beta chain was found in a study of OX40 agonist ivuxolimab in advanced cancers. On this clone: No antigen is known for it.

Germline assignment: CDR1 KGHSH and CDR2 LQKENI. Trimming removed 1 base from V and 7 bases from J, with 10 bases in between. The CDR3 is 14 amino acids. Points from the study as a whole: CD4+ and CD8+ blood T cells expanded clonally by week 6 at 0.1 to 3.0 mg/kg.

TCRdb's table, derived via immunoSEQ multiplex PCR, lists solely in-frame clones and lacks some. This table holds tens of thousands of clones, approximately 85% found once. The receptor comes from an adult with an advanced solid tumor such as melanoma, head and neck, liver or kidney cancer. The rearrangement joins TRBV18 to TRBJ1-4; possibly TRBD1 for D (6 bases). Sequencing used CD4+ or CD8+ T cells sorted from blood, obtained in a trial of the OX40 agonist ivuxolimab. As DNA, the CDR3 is TGTGCCAGCTCACCACAAGGAGGGGGTGAAAAACTGTTTTTT. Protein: CASSPQGGGEKLFF.